This TCR beta chain emerged from a study of Graves' ophthalmopathy and Graves' hyperthyroidism. This clonotype has at least ten counts. The study amplified TCR beta CDR3 regions using RNA transcripts. HTBI primers primed a first-round RT-PCR, and a second-round multiplex PCR followed. Each CDR3 protein is one row after TCRdb ran MiXCR on the multiplex PCR reads. This repertoire shows approximately 210,000 distinct CDR3 sequences, around 30% found once; its top ten account for approximately 9%. Orbital computed tomography and thyroid ultrasound, along with TRAb, serum thyroxine and clinical symptoms, underpinned diagnosis. V gave up 0 bases and J gave up 7 bases, with 9 bases separating them. CDR3 length: 13 residues.

This chain connects TRBV12-3 or TRBV12-4 to TRBJ1-2; no clear D. The source of this sequence is a man in his fifties or sixties with Graves' ophthalmopathy. Sequencing was performed on peripheral blood. The CDR3 is CASSLAGGFGYTF. CDR3 DNA sequence: TGTGCCAGCAGTTTAGCGGGAGGGTTTGGCTACACCTTC.